This T cell receptor (beta chain) was sequenced during a study of control samples from healthy donors and cancer patients. Data came from immunoSEQ multiplex PCR; TCRdb stores just in-frame clones and leaves some out. The sample includes about 250,000 clones, over 75% of them seen just once. Germline lookup yields CDR1 SNHLY and CDR2 FYNNEI. The CDR3 has 15 amino acids. The V segment lost 5 bases and the J segment 5 bases; nucleotides outside the gene matches: 6. The chain carries TRBV2 and TRBJ2-7; 13 positions match TRBD2. Source material: PBMCs. The clonotype was recovered from a woman in her sixties or seventies with lung cancer. The CDR3 protein is CASSRTSGSSHEQYF. CDR3 nucleotides: TGTGCCAGCAGTAGGACTAGCGGGAGTTCCCACGAGCAGTACTTC.